Sequencing of this TCR beta chain was carried out in a study of CD8 T cells in Susac syndrome. Whole-study findings and limits: Susac-specific public clones were found in total CD8+ and CD8+ TEMRA repertoires, numbering some 15 and five, respectively. TCR sequencing and HLA analysis covered a relatively small number of individuals.

About this clonotype itself: Its antigen is undetermined.

Reverse transcription used roughly 0.5 to 1 ug RNA and random hexamers. The authors amplified TCR beta CDR3 across 54 Vbeta and 13 Jbeta using immunoSEQ multiplex PCR. Via MiXCR, TCRdb re-called the immunoSEQ multiplex PCR reads, giving one row per CDR3 protein. The data hold around 100,000 distinct CDR3 sequences, with 95% observed a single time. The clonotype comes from a human donor with Susac syndrome. What was sequenced was CD8+ T cells from PBMCs.

The CDR3 loop is CASSLGPSGSQPQHF. In nucleotides, the CDR3 is TGTGCCAGCAGCCTGGGACCCTCGGGGAGTCAGCCCCAGCATTTT. V gene TRBV5-6 combines with J gene TRBJ1-5, with D perhaps matching TRBD1 (5 bases). CDR1 SGHDT and CDR2 YYEEEE come from the germline V gene. Trimming removed 4 bases from V and 6 bases from J, with 17 bases in between. The CDR3 is 15 amino acids.